This is a list of T cell receptor beta chains from one sample in a study of blood T cell repertoires in COVID-19. Clones were read by immunoSEQ multiplex PCR, and TCRdb kept only the in-frame ones, dropping some. In the table there are 130,000 to 150,000 clones, around four fifths of which are singletons. The sequenced sample was peripheral blood. These receptors were obtained from a human donor in a cohort sampled during active COVID-19. Each CDR3 is given with its conserved first and last residue. Fields, in order: clone size, V gene, J gene, D gene, CDR3 protein, CDR3 DNA. The D gene is left open where the match is weak. Expanded clones get a size class; other rows say once, few or many, or leave the size out.

.,TRBV6-2/TRBV6-3,TRBJ1-5,.,CASSNIGGNQPQHF,TGTGCCAGCAGCAACATCGGGGGTAATCAGCCCCAGCATTTT
.,TRBV11-3,TRBJ2-1,TRBD1,CASSAGQVYNEQFF,TGTGCCAGCAGCGCCGGACAGGTCTACAATGAGCAGTTCTTC
.,TRBV19,TRBJ1-2,.,CATRTALGYYGYTF,TGTGCCACCAGGACAGCCCTCGGATACTATGGCTACACCTTC
.,TRBV10-3,TRBJ1-5,TRBD1,CAISDRVNQPQHF,TGTGCCATCAGCGACAGGGTCAATCAGCCCCAGCATTTT
.,TRBV19,TRBJ1-4,.,CASSTRSVPGEKLFF,TGTGCCAGTAGTACCCGCTCGGTCCCGGGTGAAAAACTGTTTTTT
.,TRBV19,TRBJ1-6,.,CASSEDTSRSAPLHF,TGTGCCAGTAGTGAGGATACATCGAGGTCGGCACCCCTCCACTTT
.,TRBV9,TRBJ1-1,TRBD1,CASSGTGARGAFF,TGTGCCAGCAGCGGGACAGGGGCGAGGGGAGCTTTCTTT
once,TRBV5-1,TRBJ1-2,TRBD1,CASSPGDRRNYGYTF,TGCGCCAGCAGCCCGGGGGACAGACGAAACTATGGCTACACCTTC
.,TRBV30,TRBJ2-2,.,CAWSVLWGDGELFF,TGTGCCTGGAGTGTACTGTGGGGGGACGGGGAGCTGTTTTTT
once,TRBV7-8,TRBJ2-4,TRBD1,CASSLVGGRTGVRSAKNIQYF,TGTGCCAGCAGCTTAGTGGGCGGTAGGACAGGGGTAAGATCGGCCAAAAACATTCAGTACTTC
.,TRBV3-1/TRBV3-2,TRBJ1-1,.,CASSQGTTPEAFF,TGTGCCAGCAGCCAAGGAACTACCCCTGAAGCTTTCTTT
.,TRBV27,TRBJ1-2,.,CASRRCGYTF,TGTGCCAGCAGGCGGTGTGGCTACACCTTC
.,TRBV7-2,TRBJ2-5,TRBD2,CASSLDGVRLAVKETQYF,TGTGCCAGCAGCTTAGACGGAGTGAGACTAGCGGTGAAAGAGACCCAGTACTTC
.,TRBV9,TRBJ1-5,TRBD1,CASSVAGTAHQPQHF,TGTGCCAGCAGCGTAGCTGGGACAGCGCATCAGCCCCAGCATTTT
.,TRBV7-9,TRBJ1-3,.,CASSLTAGGNTIYF,TGTGCCAGCAGCCTGACTGCGGGCGGAAACACCATATATTTT
.,TRBV7-3,TRBJ2-3,.,CASRRQNKVTDTQYF,TGTGCCAGCAGAAGACAAAACAAGGTCACAGATACGCAGTATTTT
many,TRBV5-6,TRBJ1-3,.,CASRPDSSSGNTIYF,TGTGCCAGCAGGCCGGACTCCAGCTCTGGAAACACCATATATTTT
.,TRBV10-2,TRBJ1-1,TRBD1,CASREPGQGNTEAFF,TGCGCCAGCAGGGAACCCGGACAGGGGAACACTGAAGCTTTCTTT
.,TRBV28,TRBJ2-3,TRBD1,CASSLAGQGNTDTQYF,TGTGCCAGCAGTTTAGCGGGACAGGGGAATACAGATACGCAGTATTTT
.,TRBV12-5,TRBJ2-4,.,CASGLRAWGVYQNIQYF,TGTGCTAGTGGTTTGCGGGCGTGGGGGGTTTACCAAAACATTCAGTACTTC
few,TRBV5-1,TRBJ2-2,TRBD1,CASRGPNRGLNTGELFF,TGCGCCAGCAGGGGCCCGAACAGGGGGCTGAACACCGGGGAGCTGTTTTTT
few,TRBV13,TRBJ2-1,TRBD2,CASTLGGGAWNEQFF,TGTGCCAGCACCCTAGGCGGGGGGGCCTGGAATGAGCAGTTCTTC
.,TRBV13,TRBJ1-3,.,CASSFLQLSSGNTIYF,TGTGCCAGCAGCTTTCTCCAGTTAAGCTCTGGAAACACCATATATTTT
.,TRBV28,TRBJ2-2,TRBD2,CASSFGTSATGELFF,TGTGCCAGCAGTTTCGGGACTAGCGCGACCGGGGAGCTGTTTTTT
.,TRBV5-1,TRBJ2-1,TRBD2,CASSLLTSGGQYNEQFF,TGCGCCAGCAGCTTGCTAACTAGCGGGGGGCAATACAATGAGCAGTTCTTC
many,TRBV9,TRBJ1-6,TRBD1,CASSVAEGANSPLHF,TGTGCCAGCAGCGTAGCTGAGGGGGCTAATTCACCCCTCCACTTT
.,TRBV5-4,TRBJ2-7,.,CASSLEGGASYEQYF,TGTGCCAGCAGCTTGGAAGGCGGGGCCTCCTACGAGCAGTACTTC
.,TRBV3-1/TRBV3-2,TRBJ1-2,TRBD1,CASSQGQGANYMGGYTF,TGTGCCAGCAGCCAAGGACAGGGGGCGAATTATATGGGTGGCTACACCTTC
.,TRBV5-1,TRBJ2-5,.,CASSLLQVVQETQYF,TGCGCCAGCAGCTTGTTGCAGGTGGTCCAAGAGACCCAGTACTTC
.,TRBV2,TRBJ1-4,.,CASAPDTIKEKLFF,TGTGCCAGCGCCCCGGACACTATTAAAGAAAAACTGTTTTTT
.,TRBV5-6,TRBJ2-4,.,CASRRTGAKNIQYF,TGTGCCAGCCGGAGGACGGGGGCCAAAAACATTCAGTACTTC
few,TRBV18,TRBJ2-1,.,CASSPQGGSYNEQFF,TGTGCCAGCTCACCGCAGGGTGGGTCCTACAATGAGCAGTTCTTC